This record looks at one TCR beta chain sequence and its context. The target antigen is unknown. Blood CD4+ CD25-low CD127-high conventional T cells supplied the genomic DNA template. This entry belongs to a study of regulatory and conventional T cells in RAG deficiency. CDR1 is SGHAT and CDR2 is FQNNGV in the germline V gene. The V and J ends lost 5 bases and 6 bases, in that order; junction bases with no gene match: 11. This CDR3 has 15 amino acids. Study-level points and caveats: These Omenn syndrome Treg sorts may hold peripherally activated cells instead. Compared with controls, unique Treg TCR beta sequences dropped roughly 100-fold in Omenn syndrome and CID/AS. Omenn patients showed >80% Treg-Tconv overlap and shorter CDR3 lengths.

The table came from immunoSEQ multiplex PCR; TCRdb's copy has only in-frame clones and leaves some out. The sample yields more than 35,000 clones, just under 90% seen once. This sample was shared with a second study, whose subject was regulatory T cells. Turning to that study: The primer mix had 52 TRBV and 13 TRBJ primers.

The sequence was collected from a human donor in good health. Input material: CD4+ effector T cells sorted from blood. The chain combines TRBV11-2 with TRBJ2-3, with TRBD1 identical over 7 bases. The CDR3 coding sequence is TGTGCCAGCAGCGCCAGGGGGTTCGATGGGGATACGCAGTATTTT. It translates to CASSARGFDGDTQYF.